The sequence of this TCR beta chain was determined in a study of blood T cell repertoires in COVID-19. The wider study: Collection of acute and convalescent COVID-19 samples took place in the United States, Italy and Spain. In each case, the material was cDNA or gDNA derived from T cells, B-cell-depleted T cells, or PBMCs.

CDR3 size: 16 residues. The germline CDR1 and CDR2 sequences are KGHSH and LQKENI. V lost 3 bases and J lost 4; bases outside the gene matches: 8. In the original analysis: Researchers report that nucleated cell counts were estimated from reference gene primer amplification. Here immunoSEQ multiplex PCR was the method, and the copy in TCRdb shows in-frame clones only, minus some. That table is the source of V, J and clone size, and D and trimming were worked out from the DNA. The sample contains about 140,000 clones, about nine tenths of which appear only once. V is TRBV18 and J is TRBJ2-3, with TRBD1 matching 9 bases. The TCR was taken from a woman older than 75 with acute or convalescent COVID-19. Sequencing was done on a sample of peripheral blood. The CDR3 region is CASSPTTGGFSDTQYF. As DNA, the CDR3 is TGTGCCAGCTCACCGACGACAGGGGGTTTCTCAGATACGCAGTATTTT.